These 10 T cell receptor beta chains were all obtained from the same sample, sequenced in a study of cytomegalovirus exposure and HLA in healthy donors. Libraries were prepared by immunoSEQ multiplex PCR; TCRdb keeps only in-frame clonotypes and omits some of them. The sample holds more than 95,000 clones, roughly 94% seen once. Sequencing was carried out using PBMCs. These receptors were collected from a woman aged 18-29 years in good health and CMV-seronegative.

The chain is built from TRBV6-5 and TRBJ1-1; 7 bases are shared with TRBD1. The CDR3 totals 13 residues. With V trimmed by 6 bases and J by 7 bases, 8 bases remained unmatched. From germline, CDR1 is MNHEY and CDR2 SVGAGI. Here the CDR3 DNA reads TGTGCCAGCAGCTGGCCCGGGACAGATGAAGCTTTCTTT. This encodes CASSWPGTDEAFF.

The chain joins TRBV9 to TRBJ1-5; D might be TRBD1 (6 bases). The CDR3 has 14 residues. V was cut by 3 bases and J by 3 bases, with 10 bases left in between. Looked up from germline, CDR1 is SGDLS and CDR2 is YYNGEE. The CDR3: CASSDDRSNQPQHF. CDR3 DNA sequence: TGTGCCAGCAGCGACGACAGGTCCAATCAGCCCCAGCATTTT.

The chain employs TRBV7-9 and TRBJ2-3; 13 bases line up with TRBD2. V was clipped by 5 bases and J by 4 bases; unmatched bases: 3. This CDR3 has 15 residues. Germline V CDR1 and CDR2: SEHNR, FQNEAQ (reference sequence). CDR3 sequence reads: CASSRLAGGADTQYF. The CDR3 DNA reads TGTGCCAGCAGCCGACTAGCGGGGGGCGCAGATACGCAGTATTTT.

The chain combines TRBV5-4 with TRBJ2-5; 7 bases map to TRBD2. The CDR3 spans 14 residues. Unmatched junction bases numbered 6, after V lost 3 bases and J lost 4 bases. Germline lookup yields CDR1 SGHNT and CDR2 YYREEE (reference sequence). The CDR3 reads CASSSPGGGETQYF. DNA of the CDR3: TGTGCCAGCAGCTCACCTGGGGGGGGAGAGACCCAGTACTTC.

This chain joins TRBV15 and TRBJ2-5; perhaps TRBD2 as D (5 bases). With 5 bases removed from V and 3 bases from J, the gap between germline ends came to 10 bases. The germline V gene has CDR1 LNHNV and CDR2 YYDKDF (reference sequence). This CDR3 has 13 amino acids. CDR3 bases: TGTGCCACCAGCGCGGGCCGTAAAGAGACCCAGTACTTC. Translated, it gives CATSAGRKETQYF.

The chain couples TRBV6-1 to TRBJ2-5; the D gene is possibly TRBD1 (5 bases). Trimming removed 6 bases from V and 4 bases from J, with 18 bases in between. This CDR3 is built from 15 residues. The germline gives CDR1 MNHNS, CDR2 SASEGT. The CDR3 DNA follows: TGTGCCAGCAGCGCCCAAAACAGGCTAGGAGAGACCCAGTACTTC. It translates to CASSAQNRLGETQYF.

This sequence joins TRBV10-3 and TRBJ1-2; TRBD1 matches 7 bases. V trimming: 2 bases; J trimming: 8 bases; junction bases outside the gene matches: 8. CDR1 and CDR2 (germline): ENHRY, SYGVKD. CDR3 length: 14 amino acids. CDR3 coding DNA: TGTGCCATCAGTGAGCGACAGGGAGAGGGAGGCTACACCTTC. Translating it yields CAISERQGEGGYTF.

The V call is TRBV2, the J call TRBJ1-1; no firm D call. The CDR3 runs to 14 residues. Trimming removed 3 bases from V and 6 bases from J, with 14 bases in between. Germline lookup yields CDR1 SNHLY and CDR2 FYNNEI. In DNA form, the CDR3 reads TGTGCCAGCAGTGACGTCTATAACCCCCCTGAAGCTTTCTTT. Protein: CASSDVYNPPEAFF.

Remarks on this clone: A read error may account for a junction end that differs from germline. V is TRBV7-7 and J is TRBJ2-5; 8 bases fit TRBD2. The CDR3 is made up of 15 amino acids. The germline CDR1 and CDR2 sequences are SSHAT and FNYEAQ (reference sequence). The CDR3 nucleotides are TGTGCTAGCAGCCACTGGGCGGGGGGTCAAGAGACCCAGTACTTC. Protein: CASSHWAGGQETQYF.

The gene calls are TRBV18 and TRBJ1-1; 7 nucleotides match TRBD1. The CDR3 runs to 15 residues. V shed 5 bases and J 4 bases; nucleotides not matched to a gene: 10. From germline, CDR1 is KGHSH and CDR2 LQKENI. The CDR3 region has the DNA TGTGCCAGCTCAATCTCCGGGACAGACCTCACTGAAGCTTTCTTT. This translates into CASSISGTDLTEAFF.